The TCR beta chain under discussion was sequenced for a study of T cells in Graves' hyperthyroidism and ophthalmopathy (dated by TCRdb to between 2018 and 2021). Background on the whole study: Peripheral blood samples were taken at initial diagnosis, before any treatment was given. A discovery cohort of about a hundred patients, 43 with Graves' ophthalmopathy and 57 with stable Graves' hyperthyroidism, was used to find distinguishing TCR V-J signatures. Prospective prediction of ophthalmopathy was tested in an independent validation cohort of 18 to 20 hyperthyroidism patients and 15 to 17 patients who later progressed to ophthalmopathy. For training and testing, the 100 or so patients in the discovery cohort were randomly divided in a 7:3 ratio. In addition, the study compared T-cell repertoires in thyroid tissue and in blood from roughly six Graves' hyperthyroidism patients. After blood sampling, hyperthyroidism patients were treated with methimazole at a starting dose of 30 mg daily, and ophthalmopathy patients were treated with high-dose intravenous methylprednisolone. The paper describes TCR Vbeta CDR3 sequencing of some 130 peripheral blood samples, made up of roughly 40 ophthalmopathy patients, 70 to 75 hyperthyroidism patients and 17 progressor patients.

Study-level results and caveats: Blood samples also contained most of the expanded thyroid clonotypes (frequency above 0.001), which suggests that blood repertoires may reflect thyroid immune responses. No statistical method was used to fix the sample size in advance, and group allocation was not hidden from the investigators. In validation, progression to ophthalmopathy was predicted by the model with 70.59% sensitivity and 72% to 85% specificity, a median of around 5.9 months before onset. Ophthalmopathy was separated from stable hyperthyroidism by a 13 V-J signature model, with 87.88% sensitivity and about 81% specificity obtained in cross-validation and 80%/75% obtained in testing.

Stable Graves' hyperthyroidism was defined as no progression to ophthalmopathy during 18 months of follow-up. Hyperthyroidism patients were aged 18 to 65 years and newly diagnosed, with disease duration of less than 2 months. The study excluded patients with uncontrolled infections, other autoimmune diseases, pregnancy or lactation. Diagnoses were based on clinical symptoms, serum thyroxine and TRAb, thyroid ultrasound and orbital computed tomography. PBMCs were isolated from 10 ml of fresh peripheral blood by Ficoll-Paque density gradient centrifugation. Total RNA was extracted using Trizol reagent, and RNA quality was assessed on an Agilent 2100 Bioanalyzer. A note on this clonotype: The antigen this receptor binds is unknown. No much larger clonotype is one base removed from it; base qualities were not supplied.

V loses 3 bases, J loses 3 bases, and the germline ends lie 15 bases apart. Via the germline V gene, CDR1 is SGDLS and CDR2 YYNGEE. Including cysteine and phenylalanine, the CDR3 has 15 amino acids. The entry retains the CDR3 DNA only, 45 bases that are in frame from base 1. Amplification of TCR beta CDR3 regions was carried out from RNA transcripts. The TCR CDR3 was subjected to a first round of RT-PCR using the HTBI primer set and the Qiagen OneStep RT-PCR kit. Libraries were constructed in a second round of multiplex PCR, after which size selection and purification were carried out. Sequencing of the libraries was done on an Illumina HiSeq2000 using paired-end 100 bp reads. Processing in the source paper ran as follows. SOAPnuke was used to process the raw data, removing reads that contained adapters or uncalled bases, had a mean Phred below 15, or lacked an exact match to the constant primer or identifier. High-quality paired reads were merged with COPE v1.2.5, and unique nucleotide sequences were defined as clonotypes. MiTCR v1.1 was used to align clonotypes to the IMGT TRBV, TRBD and TRBJ reference segments. The analysis was restricted to V-J combinations with a frequency above 0.0001, which together covered approximately 99% of the repertoires. A TCS score was defined as the ratio between F50 (clonal expansion) and ExV (chaos), using BLOSUM62-based TCRdist between CDR3 peptides within each V-J. Welch's t-statistics and random forest reduced just over 500 V-J features to about 13, which were used in a naive Bayes classifier (R e1071). The public reads were reanalyzed by TCRdb: fastp trimming at Q25, MiXCR alignment, in-frame beta chains only. Under each unique CDR3 protein, matching rows form one entry showing the most common genes and DNA. The V and J calls shown here were made by TCRdb, not taken from the authors' results. Recorded for this sample are roughly 750,000 distinct CDR3 sequences; 16% of them occurred a single time. The biggest ten clones account for 8.4% of the sample.

Material for sequencing was blood. The receptor's source is a man aged 18 to 35 with Graves' hyperthyroidism. The chain uses TRBV9 and TRBJ1-1, with the identity of the D gene unclear. The nucleotides are TGTGCCAGCAGCGCCCGGGCGGACGCGCACACTGAAGCTTTCTTT. This translates into CASSARADAHTEAFF. This CDR3, with the reference TRBV9 and TRBJ1-1 proteins standing in past its ends, gives the full variable domain DSGVTQTPKHLITATGQRVTLRCSPRSGDLSVYWYQQSLDQGLQFLIQYYNGEERAKGNILERFSAQQFPDLHSELNLSSLELGDSALYFCASSARADAHTEAFFGQGTRLTVV.